Listed here are 10 T cell receptor beta chains from one sample, sequenced in a study of blood T cell repertoires in COVID-19. Some clones are missing from TCRdb's copy, which holds only in-frame ones; the method was immunoSEQ multiplex PCR. The sample has nearly 250,000 clones; about 80% are singletons. The specimen sequenced was peripheral blood. These receptors were taken from an elderly woman with acute or convalescent COVID-19.

The V and J genes are TRBV2 and TRBJ2-7; TRBD1 matches 8 bases. CDR3 length equals 15 residues. With 4 bases clipped from V and 3 bases from J, the junction kept 8 bases outside the gene matches. The V gene's germline CDR1 is SNHLY and CDR2 FYNNEI. CDR3 DNA sequence: TGTGCCAGCAGTGCTCCGAGGACAGGGTTCTACGAGCAGTACTTC. Translating gives CASSAPRTGFYEQYF. Using reference TRBV2 and TRBJ2-7 for the parts outside the CDR3, the full variable domain is EPEVTQTPSHQVTQMGQEVILRCVPISNHLYFYWYRQILGQKVEFLVSFYNNEISEKSEIFDDQFSVERPDGSNFTLKIRSTKLEDSAMYFCASSAPRTGFYEQYFGPGTRLTVT.

The chain carries TRBV6-5 and TRBJ1-3, with a weak D call TRBD1 (5 bases). CDR1 is MNHEY and CDR2 is SVGAGI in the germline V gene. There are 12 residues in the CDR3. The CDR3 loop reads CAQNRTGNTIYF. DNA for the CDR3: TGTGCACAAAACAGGACTGGAAACACCATATATTTT.

The genes are TRBV5-1 and TRBJ2-5, with 7 positions matching TRBD1. The CDR3 covers 16 residues. V was clipped by 1 base and J by 4 bases; unmatched bases: 10. Germline CDR1 and CDR2: SGHRS and YFSETQ. The CDR3 DNA reads TGCGCCAGCAGCTTGTTCTCGACAGGGACGGCAGAGACCCAGTACTTC. Translated: CASSLFSTGTAETQYF.

This clone was found a few times. J is TRBJ1-3 and V is TRBV18; D is unclear. This CDR3 is built from 16 residues. V lost 4 bases to trimming and J lost 0 bases, with 13 bases between them. The V gene's germline CDR1 is KGHSH and CDR2 LQKENI. This chain's CDR3 is CASSLGLPGSGNTIYF. The CDR3, as DNA: TGTGCCAGCTCACTCGGACTGCCCGGCTCTGGAAACACCATATATTTT.

This chain connects TRBV29-1 to TRBJ2-1; 13 bases fit TRBD2. This CDR3 is 14 amino acids long. V lost 7 bases and J lost 6; bases outside the gene matches: 6. In germline, CDR1 is SQVTM, CDR2 ANQGSEA. The CDR3 DNA reads TGCAGCGACCGGACTAGCGGGGGTTTCAATGAGCAGTTCTTC. Protein: CSDRTSGGFNEQFF.

The count of this clone is one. The chain combines TRBV7-9 with TRBJ1-6; 10 bases agree with TRBD1. The CDR3 length is 16 residues. V dropped 1 base and J dropped 7; count of bases not matched to a gene: 4. The germline gives CDR1 SEHNR, CDR2 FQNEAQ (reference sequence). For the CDR3, the DNA is TGTGCCAGCAGCTTAGATGGGACAGGGGCCAATTCACCCCTCCACTTT. Translation: CASSLDGTGANSPLHF.

This chain uses TRBV30 with TRBJ2-1; 8 bases agree with TRBD2. V lost 7 bases and J lost 3; bases outside the gene matches: 5. The CDR3 has 13 residues. The germline gives CDR1 GTSNPN, CDR2 SVGIG (reference sequence). This chain's CDR3 is CASAGGFYNEQFF. The CDR3 nucleotides are TGTGCCTCGGCGGGAGGCTTCTACAATGAGCAGTTCTTC. The full variable domain, completed using reference TRBV30 and TRBJ2-1, is SQTIHQWPATLVQPVGSPLSLECTVEGTSNPNLYWYRQAAGRGLQLLFYSVGIGQISSEVPQNLSASRPQDRQFILSSKKLLLSDSGFYLCASAGGFYNEQFFGPGTRLTVL.

The gene calls are TRBV6-5 and TRBJ1-2, with 7 bases identical to TRBD1. The junction had 5 bases not matched to a gene; V was cut back by 6 bases and J by 4 bases. Germline-derived CDR1 and CDR2 are MNHEY and SVGAGI. The CDR3 consists of 13 residues. The CDR3 nucleotides read TGTGCCAGCAGACGGACAGGTCGCTATGGCTACACCTTC. Its protein product is CASRRTGRYGYTF.

This chain links TRBV7-8 with TRBJ2-7, with 9 bases that match TRBD1. J was trimmed by 5 bases and V by 5 bases; bases with no gene match: 7. The germline V gene encodes CDR1 SGHVS and CDR2 FQNEAQ. The CDR3 totals 14 residues. For the CDR3, the DNA is TGTGCCAGCAGCCCTCGGACAGGGGCCGACGAGCAGTACTTC. It yields the protein CASSPRTGADEQYF. Full variable domain (missing parts from reference TRBV7-8 and TRBJ2-7): GAGVSQSPRYKVAKRGQDVALRCDPISGHVSLFWYQQALGQGPEFLTYFQNEAQLDKSGLPSDRFFAERPEGSVSTLKIQRTQQEDSAVYLCASSPRTGADEQYFGPGTRLTVT.

The rearrangement uses TRBV20-1 and TRBJ2-7; D possibly corresponds to TRBD2 (5 bases). From germline, CDR1 is DFQATT and CDR2 SNEGSKA (reference sequence). The CDR3 runs 10 residues. V was cut by 4 bases and J by 5 bases, with 6 bases left in between. The DNA for the CDR3 is TGCAGTGCTACCGGGGACGAGCAGTACTTC. Protein product: CSATGDEQYF.